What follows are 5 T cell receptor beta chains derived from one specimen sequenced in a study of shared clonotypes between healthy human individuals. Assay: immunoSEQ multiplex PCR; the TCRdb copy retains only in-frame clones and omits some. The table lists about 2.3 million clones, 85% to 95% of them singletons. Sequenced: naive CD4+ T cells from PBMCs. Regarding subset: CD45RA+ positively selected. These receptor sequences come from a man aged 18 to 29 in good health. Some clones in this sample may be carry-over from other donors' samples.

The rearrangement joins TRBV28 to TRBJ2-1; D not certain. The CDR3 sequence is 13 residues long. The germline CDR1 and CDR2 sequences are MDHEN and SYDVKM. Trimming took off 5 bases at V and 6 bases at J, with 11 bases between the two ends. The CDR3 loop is CASSPPPANEQFF. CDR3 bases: TGTGCCAGCAGTCCACCACCCGCCAATGAGCAGTTCTTC.

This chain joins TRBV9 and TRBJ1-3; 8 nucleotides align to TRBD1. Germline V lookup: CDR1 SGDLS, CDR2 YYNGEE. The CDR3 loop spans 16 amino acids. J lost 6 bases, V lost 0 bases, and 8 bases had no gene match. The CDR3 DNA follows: TGTGCCAGCAGCGTAGCAGGGGACAGGACGGCAAACACCATATATTTT. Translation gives CASSVAGDRTANTIYF.

The DNA of the CDR3 is TGTGCCAGCAGCTTTGGAATGGTGACGAATCAGCCCCAGCATTTT. Amino acids: CASSFGMVTNQPQHF. The chain has TRBV5-5 and TRBJ1-5; unclear D gene. V lost 2 bases, J lost 4 bases, and 13 bases lay in between. Germline CDR1 reads SGHKS; CDR2 reads YYEKEE (reference sequence). This CDR3 spans 15 amino acids.

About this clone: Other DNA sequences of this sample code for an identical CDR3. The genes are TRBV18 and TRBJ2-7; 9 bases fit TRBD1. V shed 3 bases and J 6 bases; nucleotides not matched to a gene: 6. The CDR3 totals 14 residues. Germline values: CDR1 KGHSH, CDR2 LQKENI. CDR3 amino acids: CASSPGQGVGEQYF. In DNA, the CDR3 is TGTGCCAGCTCACCGGGACAGGGTGTGGGCGAGCAGTACTTC.

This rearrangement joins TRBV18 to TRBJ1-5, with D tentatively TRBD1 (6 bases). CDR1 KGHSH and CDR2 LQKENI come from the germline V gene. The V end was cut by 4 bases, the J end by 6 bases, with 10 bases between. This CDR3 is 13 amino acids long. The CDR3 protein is CASSQGDFQPQHF. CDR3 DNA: TGTGCCAGCTCACAGGGGGACTTTCAGCCCCAGCATTTT.